The 13 T cell receptor beta chains in this list originate from one sample, sequenced in a study of shared clonotypes between healthy human individuals (dated by TCRdb to the early 2020s). The library was prepared using the immunoSEQ multiplex PCR assay. Here the immuneACCESS table is served through TCRdb, limited to in-frame sequences with V and J called. Missing clones are a known gap in these copies; in checked studies unresolved V genes cover under half, and the rest lacks a known reason. The sample contains about 330,000 clones, around 72% of them found a single time. About 9.3% of the sample is held by the ten biggest clonotypes. What was sequenced was memory CD4+ T cells sorted from blood. This sample's cell subset or site label indicates: CD45RA-negative fraction. Source of these receptors: a man aged 25-45 years in good health.

This clone has only one observation. CDR3 nucleotides: TGTGCCAGCAGCCAAGTAGTAACCTACGAGCAGTACTTC. It encodes CASSQVVTYEQYF. This rearrangement joins TRBV4-2 to TRBJ2-7; D gene uncertain. V was trimmed by 1 base and J by 2 bases, leaving 6 bases between them. This CDR3 has 13 residues. Germline CDR1 is LGHNA and CDR2 is YNFKEQ.

This clone was recorded a few times. V gene TRBV28 combines with J gene TRBJ2-5; 7 nucleotides match TRBD2. The CDR3 spans 13 residues. The V gene's germline CDR1 is MDHEN and CDR2 SYDVKM. V shed 8 bases, J shed 4 bases, and the junction held 7 bases outside the gene matches. The CDR3 coding sequence is TGTGCCAGCTTTAAGCGGGATCGAGAGACCCAGTACTTC. Translation: CASFKRDRETQYF.

This chain uses TRBV7-8 with TRBJ1-5, with D possibly being TRBD1 (6 bases). Trimming took 5 bases from V and 0 from J, leaving 14 bases between them. Germline loops: CDR1 SGHVS, CDR2 FQNEAQ. This CDR3 has 16 amino acids. CDR3 amino acids: CASSAYRDYSNQPQHF. The DNA of the CDR3 is TGTGCCAGCAGCGCGTACAGGGATTATAGCAATCAGCCCCAGCATTTT.

The rearrangement links TRBV7-2 to TRBJ2-2; D not resolved. CDR3 length: 14 residues. CDR1 is SGHTA and CDR2 is FQGNSA in the germline V gene. Trimming took 5 bases from V and 3 from J, leaving 10 bases between them. The CDR3 DNA is TGTGCCAGCAGCACTGGACGGGACACCGGGGAGCTGTTTTTT. This encodes CASSTGRDTGELFF.

This chain uses TRBV30 with TRBJ1-2; no clear D gene. The CDR3 is 13 residues long. The germline V gene has CDR1 GTSNPN and CDR2 SVGIG (reference sequence). The germline V and J ends were trimmed by 4 bases and 8 bases, with 17 bases remaining between them. The CDR3 DNA follows: TGTGCCTGGAATAGGGTTGGAACGAGCGGCTACACCTTC. Amino acid sequence: CAWNRVGTSGYTF.

This CDR3 reads CASSSGHHSGNTIYF. CDR3 sequence (DNA): TGTGCCAGCAGCTCGGGACACCACTCTGGAAACACCATATATTTT. The chain employs TRBV5-4 and TRBJ1-3; D is perhaps TRBD1 (6 bases). V lost 3 bases, J lost 0 bases, and 10 bases lay in between. The CDR3 has 15 residues. The germline gives CDR1 SGHNT, CDR2 YYREEE (reference sequence).

In its sample, this clone was seen many times. The chain recombines TRBV5-1 with TRBJ2-3, with 7 bases aligning to TRBD1. V lost 5 bases to trimming and J lost 3 bases; unmatched junction nucleotides: 18. The CDR3 has 18 amino acids. Germline CDR1 SGHRS, CDR2 YFSETQ. The CDR3 bases are TGCGCCAGCAGTTCAGGGGGAATGTCTTCTAGAAGAACAGATACGCAGTATTTT. Protein product: CASSSGGMSSRRTDTQYF.

The chain uses TRBV5-6 and TRBJ2-7; possibly TRBD2 for D (6 bases). This CDR3 has 15 amino acids. Germline values: CDR1 SGHDT, CDR2 YYEEEE. Trimming shortened V by 5 bases and J by 5 bases, and 20 bases separated the two germline ends. CDR3 sequence (DNA): TGTGCCAGCAGGGAACCGGGTGGAGGGTCCCACGAGCAGTACTTC. It specifies CASREPGGGSHEQYF.

The genes are TRBV12-5 and TRBJ2-3, with D perhaps TRBD1 or TRBD2 (6 bases each). CDR1 and CDR2 from the germline V gene are LGHNT and FRNRAP. The CDR3 extends over 15 amino acids. Trimming shortened V by 2 bases and J by 6 bases, and 15 bases separated the two germline ends. CDR3 loop: CASGLSGGSGDTQYF. CDR3 DNA: TGTGCTAGTGGTTTGTCCGGGGGCAGCGGCGATACGCAGTATTTT.

The gene calls are TRBV28 and TRBJ2-3; no firm D call. The CDR3 runs to 15 residues. Germline CDR1 is MDHEN and CDR2 is SYDVKM. The V end was cut by 4 bases, the J end by 0 bases, with 11 bases between. In DNA, the CDR3 is TGTGCCAGCAGTTCCCAGATATCTAGCACAGATACGCAGTATTTT. This gives the protein CASSSQISSTDTQYF. Variable domain in full (rest from reference TRBV28 and TRBJ2-3): DVKVTQSSRYLVKRTGEKVFLECVQDMDHENMFWYRQDPGLGLRLIYFSYDVKMKEKGDIPEGYSVSREKKERFSLILESASTNQTSMYLCASSSQISSTDTQYFGPGTRLTVL.

The V gene is TRBV29-1, the J gene TRBJ1-2; tentatively, D is TRBD1 (6 bases). Germline loops: CDR1 SQVTM, CDR2 ANQGSEA. This CDR3 has 14 residues. The ends were cut back, 2 bases at V and 4 bases at J, with 14 bases in the middle. The CDR3 region is CSVEPRDISYGYTF. Here the CDR3 DNA reads TGCAGCGTTGAACCCCGGGACATCTCCTATGGCTACACCTTC.

V and J are TRBV5-1 and TRBJ2-3; D remains unclear. V was trimmed by 5 bases and J by 0 bases, leaving 13 bases between them. CDR1 and CDR2 from the germline V gene are SGHRS and YFSETQ. There are 15 residues in the CDR3. CDR3 protein: CASSFWTGSTDTQYF. The CDR3 nucleotides read TGCGCCAGCAGTTTTTGGACGGGTAGCACAGATACGCAGTATTTT.

The chain recombines TRBV7-9 with TRBJ2-3; 8 positions match TRBD2. CDR3 length: 16 amino acids. J gave up 0 bases and V 1 base, and 3 bases lay outside the gene matches. CDR1 and CDR2 from the germline V gene are SEHNR and FQNEAQ (reference sequence). The CDR3 loop is CASSLGTSTSTDTQYF. As DNA, the CDR3 is TGTGCCAGCAGCTTAGGGACTAGCACTAGCACAGATACGCAGTATTTT.